These T cell receptor beta chains were read from a single sample in a study of metastatic and nonmetastatic thyroid tumors. From the PCR reads, TCRdb re-called clones with MiXCR. This sample has some 20,000 clones, with 21% found just once. What was sequenced was tumor tissue. These TCRs come from a female donor with papillary thyroid cancer or a benign thyroid nodule (not recorded which). Some clones in this sample may be carry-over from other donors' samples. Each CDR3 is given with its conserved first and last residue. A D gene is named only where the DNA matches it firmly. Where a row states a size, it is once, few, many or the class of an expanded clone; other rows omit it.

clone_size	j_call	d_call	v_call	cdr3_aa	cdr3_nt
many	TRBJ1-4	NA	TRBV18	CASSRQAGSGEKLFF	TGTGCCAGCTCACGGCAGGCGGGATCGGGTGAAAAACTGTTTTTT
many	TRBJ1-1	NA	TRBV12-3/TRBV12-4	CASSFGQNEAFF	TGTGCCAGCAGTTTTGGACAGAATGAAGCTTTCTTT
few	TRBJ2-5	NA	TRBV6-1	CASSHDKTAEETQYF	TGTGCCAGCAGTCACGACAAAACTGCGGAAGAGACCCAGTACTTC
NA	TRBJ2-1	TRBD2	TRBV27	CASSLLAGGAHNEQFF	TGTGCCAGCAGTCTCTTAGCGGGAGGGGCCCACAATGAGCAGTTCTTC
many	TRBJ2-7	TRBD2	TRBV6-2/TRBV6-3	CASTTRGRASYEQYF	TGTGCCAGCACTACTCGCGGGAGGGCCTCCTACGAGCAGTACTTC
many	TRBJ2-7	TRBD2	TRBV19	CASSLPGLGVYEQYF	TGTGCCAGTAGTCTACCGGGACTAGGAGTCTACGAGCAGTACTTC
many	TRBJ2-5	TRBD1	TRBV5-1	CASSKDRGKETQYF	TGCGCCAGCAGCAAGGACAGGGGGAAAGAGACCCAGTACTTC
NA	TRBJ2-7	NA	TRBV12-3/TRBV12-4	CASSDGHGSYEQYF	TGTGCCAGCAGTGACGGACACGGGTCCTACGAGCAGTACTTC
many	TRBJ1-5	NA	TRBV7-2	CASSLVSRDQPQHF	TGTGCCAGCAGCTTAGTCTCGAGGGATCAGCCCCAGCATTTT
many	TRBJ2-2	NA	TRBV11-3	CASSYRGLNTGELFF	TGTGCCAGCAGCTACCGGGGGCTTAACACCGGGGAGCTGTTTTTT
NA	TRBJ1-2	NA	TRBV24-1	CATTPGWDLVGGYTF	TGTGCCACCACCCCCGGGTGGGATCTGGTAGGCGGCTACACCTTC
NA	TRBJ2-7	TRBD2	TRBV6-2/TRBV6-3	CASRNFLLSSGSISYEQYF	TGTGCCAGCAGAAACTTCCTCCTGTCTAGCGGGAGTATCTCCTACGAGCAGTACTTC
many	TRBJ1-5	NA	TRBV4-1	CASSHLNQPQHF	TGCGCCAGCAGCCACTTAAATCAGCCCCAGCATTTT
medium-sized	TRBJ2-7	NA	TRBV3-1	CASSQVGYEQYF	TGTGCCAGCAGCCAAGTTGGGTACGAGCAGTACTTC
many	TRBJ2-5	NA	TRBV28	CASITVGGASGTQYF	TGTGCCAGCATTACCGTAGGGGGGGCATCGGGGACCCAGTACTTC
many	TRBJ2-3	NA	TRBV7-3	CASSLRASLDTQYF	TGTGCCAGCAGCTTAAGGGCTAGCCTAGATACGCAGTATTTT
NA	TRBJ2-6	TRBD2	TRBV5-1	CASSWGLAGSGGGANVLTF	TGCGCCAGCAGCTGGGGACTAGCAGGGAGCGGGGGAGGGGCCAACGTCCTGACTTTC
many	TRBJ1-1	NA	TRBV18	CASSPPNDFEAFF	TGTGCCAGCTCACCACCGAACGACTTTGAAGCTTTCTTT
many	TRBJ2-6	NA	TRBV29-1	CSVSSSGANVLTF	TGCAGCGTTTCGAGCTCTGGGGCCAACGTCCTGACTTTC
NA	TRBJ2-3	TRBD2	TRBV28	CASSSGLAGEVGTDTQYF	TGTGCCAGCAGTTCCGGACTAGCGGGAGAAGTTGGCACAGATACGCAGTATTTT
NA	TRBJ2-7	TRBD1	TRBV14	CASSQTGQGENGVYEQYF	TGTGCCAGCAGCCAAACGGGGCAGGGGGAGAACGGGGTTTACGAGCAGTACTTC
many	TRBJ2-1	NA	TRBV20-1	CSANSGHNEQFF	TGCAGTGCCAATTCGGGCCACAATGAGCAGTTCTTC
medium-sized	TRBJ1-1	NA	TRBV20-1	CSAKKGASNTEAFF	TGCAGTGCTAAAAAAGGGGCCTCGAACACTGAAGCTTTCTTT
once	TRBJ2-1	TRBD2	TRBV20-1	CSARVLEMGREGYNEQFF	TGCAGTGCTAGAGTTCTTGAAATGGGGAGGGAGGGATACAATGAGCAGTTCTTC
medium-sized	TRBJ1-2	NA	TRBV28	CASSFLDISNYGYTF	TGTGCCAGCAGTTTTTTGGACATCTCTAACTATGGCTACACCTTC
many	TRBJ1-5	NA	TRBV20-1	CSARDAAGDQPQHF	TGCAGTGCTAGAGATGCGGCGGGGGATCAGCCCCAGCATTTT
few	TRBJ1-3	NA	TRBV6-4	CASVERDYGNTIYF	TGTGCCAGCGTGGAAAGGGACTATGGAAACACCATATATTTT
NA	TRBJ1-1	TRBD1	TRBV9	CASSRGGAGVAEAFF	TGTGCCAGCAGCAGAGGGGGCGCGGGCGTGGCTGAAGCTTTCTTT
medium-sized	TRBJ2-7	TRBD2	TRBV20-1	CSARGAGLAGGQNYEQYF	TGCAGTGCTAGGGGGGCGGGGCTAGCGGGAGGGCAAAACTACGAGCAGTACTTC